This T cell receptor beta chain was obtained from a study of cytomegalovirus exposure and HLA in healthy donors (dated by TCRdb to about 2017). For the study in its entirety: An earlier analysis of roughly 630 of the donors reported approximately 290 Gb of sequence data and 117 million unique TCR beta sequences from around 200 million T cells. About 300 gigabases of sequencing data and around 80 million unique TCR sequences made up an early release that covered about 640 HLA-typed donors. Among the 398 genotyped donors, under 90% belonged to the genetic ancestry cluster associated with self-reported Caucasian donors. The study aimed to test whether signatures of past pathogen exposure could be identified by cataloging public T cell receptors. The study used immunosequencing to profile the T cell repertoires of 666 subjects and linked those repertoires to cytomegalovirus serostatus. In addition to the first cohort of roughly 670 subjects, a separate validation cohort of 100 to 150 different subjects was used. To predict cytomegalovirus infection status, the study brought together high-throughput TCR immunosequencing, statistical association of individual TCRs with disease status, and machine learning. To study patterns of TCR occurrence, a later analysis re-analyzed previously published TCR beta repertoires from 650 to 750 donors and added high-resolution HLA genotyping. Rather than drawing on any new phenotypic data, the later analysis identified candidate immune exposures from TCR beta sequences and the way those sequences occurred across donors. An earlier analysis of around 540 of the donors applied high-throughput TCR beta sequencing to assess whether each TCR beta V gene segment acted as functional or pseudogenic. Donor age, sex, ethnicity and CMV serostatus were compiled alongside the repertoire data. A later genetic analysis took genome-wide SNP genotypes for about three fifths of the 666 donors and used that subset as a discovery cohort. Every repertoire in the discovery cohort had been generated on one and the same sequencing platform. HLA typing covered class I and class II loci at four-digit resolution. The number of typed donors differed by locus: about 629-630 for A, B, C, DRB1 and DQB1; some 500 for DQA1; approximately 600 for DPA1; and roughly 450 for DPB1. Because of strong linkage in the cohort, a few DR-DQ haplotypes were treated as single units for association and clustering. Among 398 genotyped donors of the cohort, an average of around 240,000 unique TCR beta nucleotide sequences were sequenced per donor, roughly 20% of them non-productive.

Study-wide conclusions, independent of this receptor: Several of the top co-occurrence clusters appeared to be linked to parvovirus B19, influenza, CMV and Epstein-Barr virus, according to a later analysis. Assigning TCR associations to individual alleles was difficult when HLA alleles, especially DR and DQ, strongly co-occurred. It was suggested by the authors that the approach could potentially be generalized to other disease states and immunological phenotypes. In an earlier analysis of several hundred of the donors, most TCR beta V segments were observed in productive rearrangements about 87% or about 30% of the time, broadly matching IMGT annotations. In both the original and validation cohorts, the classifier was reported to diagnose cytomegalovirus status with high specificity and sensitivity. For the cohort, immune exposure information was limited to CMV serostatus. According to a later analysis, TCR association rates differed among HLA loci, with DRB1 alleles showing the most associated TCRs and HLA-C alleles showing the fewest. Compared with the approximately 720-donor mean, donors in an Asian-associated ancestry cluster had fewer N-insertions in productive TCRs, according to a later genetic analysis. A later analysis found that HLA-associated TCR beta chains were more clonally expanded and had lower generation probabilities than equally common non-associated chains. Correlated functional status among segregating V segments might reflect linkage disequilibrium, but an unknown experimental factor could not be ruled out. Roughly uniform sequencing depth across donors was assumed in presence/absence analyses, although this assumption may not hold. The study gave a list of about 170 TCR beta chains associated with cytomegalovirus. A cluster of highly shared sequence variants was judged likely to be a technical artifact of the sequencing pipeline. A further reported finding was that TCR beta sequences accurately predicted the HLA-A and HLA-B alleles for most subjects in the first cohort. According to a later analysis, most CMV-associated TCR beta chains appeared to be HLA-restricted, and the HLA associations seemed to be driven largely by CMV exposure. A few of the identified cytomegalovirus-associated TCR beta chains were confirmed in vitro to be specific for cytomegalovirus antigens. While some public TCRs were present in many individuals, most TCR sequences turned up only very rarely across donors. Because some donors lacked HLA typing at each locus, the association tests relied only on the typed subset. Some IMGT-functional V segments, including TRBV6-2 and TRBV6-3, could not be told apart with the 87-base-pair reads, so those segments were excluded. Because counts were too low, some 16 rarely observed V segments, including chromosome 9 orphons, were excluded from the earlier analysis of 587 of the donors. Only TCR beta chains were sequenced in this cohort, and the absence of alpha or paired-chain data limited detectable features. In a later analysis, more than 15,000 TCR beta sequences were associated with specific HLA alleles at a false discovery rate of 0.05. V-gene and J-gene trimming of TCR beta chains was associated with a missense DCLRE1C variant in a later genetic analysis, and the association was replicated in an independent cohort.

CDR3 length: 12 amino acids, cysteine to phenylalanine. Just CDR3 DNA is preserved here, 36 bases in frame from base 1. The germline V gene (reference sequence) yields GTSNPN for CDR1 and SVGIG for CDR2. The cohort was made up of approximately 670 healthy bone marrow donors. At the time of sampling, all cohort members were nominally healthy, though unrecorded immune exposures were likely present. The donor tested CMV seropositive, placing the donor among the 250 to 300 seropositive members of the cohort. A peripheral blood sample was provided by each donor, and peripheral blood mononuclear cells were used for TCR beta sequencing. The Qiagen DNeasy Blood Extraction Kit was used to extract genomic DNA from the blood cell samples. Concerning this clone itself: Its cognate antigen has yet to be identified. Within one base of it there is no much larger clone, and no base qualities were kept.

The receptor library was made with the immunoSEQ multiplex PCR assay. The multiplex PCR relied on a mix of 60 forward primers for TCR Vbeta segments and 13 reverse primers for TCR Jbeta segments. Amplification of the CDR3 region of rearranged TCR beta genes was performed with a multiplex PCR assay on genomic DNA. The Illumina HiSeq System was used to sequence the amplified TCR beta libraries as 87-base-pair reads. On the study's bioinformatics: In a later analysis, tens of millions of unique TCR beta chains were counted across the 500 to 850 repertoires, and roughly 11 million of these chains were shared by at least two donors. To remove PCR and sequencing errors, raw reads were error-corrected and collapsed into unique sequences using a nearest-neighbor algorithm that merged closely related sequences. CDR3 sequences were aligned to IMGT reference sequences to assign V, D and J gene segments. Each retained sequence needed at least a six-nucleotide match to both a V gene segment and a J gene segment. Rearrangements were called productive when the CDR3 lacked stop codons and stayed in frame with V and J; all others were non-productive. CDR3 was defined by IMGT convention, running from the second conserved V-encoded cysteine to the conserved J-encoded phenylalanine. The earlier analysis of approximately 590 of the donors excluded any sequence lacking an unambiguous match to a single V gene segment. An earlier analysis of just under 600 of the donors called V segments functional above 56.7% productive rearrangements and segregating when the between-donor standard deviation exceeded 5%. A statistical classification framework was developed to diagnose cytomegalovirus status using the catalog of TCR beta chain sequences. In a later analysis, V and J genes were assigned by comparing TCR nucleotide sequences against IMGT/GENE-DB human TR gene sequences. In a later analysis, CDR3 sequences and most-parsimonious VDJ recombination scenarios were assigned using the TCRdist pipeline. In a later analysis, each TCR beta chain was defined by its CDR3 amino acid sequence together with its V-gene family, and reads without a unique V-gene family were excluded. To address suspected cross-contamination and a sequencing artifact, a later analysis removed 450 to 700 highly shared, low-generation-probability nucleotide sequences. A later analysis calculated a clonal expansion index for each public chain from normalized within-repertoire ranks of inferred template counts. In a later analysis, generation probabilities were computed with a VDJ recombination model fitted to out-of-frame rearrangements, and the resulting probabilities were checked against IGoR. A later analysis scored TCR-TCR, TCR-HLA and TCR-CMV co-occurrence with hypergeometric tests, applying a repertoire-size bias correction to TCR pairs. To estimate false discovery rates, a later analysis permuted the HLA or CMV assignments 20 times. In a later analysis, co-occurring TCRs were grouped with DBSCAN, and TCRdist sequence similarity was added when clustering was performed within HLA-allele-positive subsets. For co-occurrence clustering, repertoires with fewer than 30,000 or more than 120,000 public chains were excluded, along with five repertoires with anomalous nucleotide sharing. The clones in this table, taken by TCRdb from immuneACCESS, are in-frame only. Not every clone is retained; where verified, under half of the shortfall comes from an unresolved V gene, and the cause of the rest is unknown. The V and J calls and the clone size are those of that table, but D and trimming were determined from the DNA. The sample has some 120,000 clones on record, approximately 87% of them singletons. Around 20% of the sample lies in the top ten.

The sequence was obtained from a man younger than 35 in good health and CMV-seropositive. The sequenced material came from PBMCs. Here the chain combines TRBV30 and TRBJ1-3, and 9 junctional nucleotides match TRBD1. The sequence in DNA is TGTGGACTACAGGGGGCAGGAAACACCATATATTTT. Its amino acids are CGLQGAGNTIYF. Here the CDR3 is joined to the reference TRBV30 and TRBJ1-3 genes, and the full variable domain is: SQTIHQWPATLVQPVGSPLSLECTVEGTSNPNLYWYRQAAGRGLQLLFYSVGIGQISSEVPQNLSASRPQDRQFILSSKKLLLSDSGFYLCGLQGAGNTIYFGEGSWLTVV.